The 32 T cell receptor beta chains below all came from one sample that was sequenced in a study of CD8+ T cells in alopecia areata. Extracted from the samples, RNA was reverse transcribed into cDNA to serve as the sequencing template. Generated by immunoSEQ multiplex PCR, the TCRdb table keeps only in-frame clones and is missing some. This table has 95,000 to 110,000 clones, more than 75% appearing once. Treatment described: oral pan-JAK inhibitor, 5-10 mg twice daily. The sample consisted of CD8+ T cells sorted from blood, taken at roughly week 30, from a patient treated with tofacitinib. These receptors were taken from a human donor with alopecia areata.

V is TRBV27 and J is TRBJ2-6; D remains unclear. Germline V lookup: CDR1 MNHEY, CDR2 SMNVEV (reference sequence). V was trimmed by 8 bases and J by 4 bases, leaving 6 bases between them. The CDR3 spans 12 residues. The CDR3 here is CASRTGANVLTF. Written as DNA, the CDR3 is TGTGCCAGCCGTACCGGGGCCAACGTCCTGACTTTC.

J is TRBJ2-2 and V is TRBV19; possible D gene TRBD2, 6 bases. CDR3 length equals 15 residues. The V gene's germline CDR1 is LNHDA and CDR2 SQIVND (reference sequence). Trimming shortened V by 7 bases and J by 0 bases, and 12 bases separated the two germline ends. The CDR3 region is CASIPSAANTGELFF. As DNA, the CDR3 is TGTGCCAGTATCCCTAGCGCCGCGAACACCGGGGAGCTGTTTTTT.

This clone was recorded a few times. The chain has TRBV7-2 and TRBJ2-1; TRBD2 aligns across 9 bases. The CDR3 loop spans 15 amino acids. The V and J ends lost 3 bases and 4 bases, in that order; junction bases with no gene match: 4. Germline CDR1 reads SGHTA; CDR2 reads FQGNSA. CDR3 sequence reads: CASSFGGGGYNEQFF. As DNA, the CDR3 is TGTGCCAGCAGCTTTGGCGGGGGGGGATACAATGAGCAGTTCTTC.

This chain links TRBV7-9 with TRBJ2-5; no definite D call. Per germline, CDR1 SEHNR and CDR2 FQNEAQ (reference sequence). The V gene lost 5 bases and the J gene lost 2 bases, with 12 bases spanning the gap. CDR3 length: 14 residues. The CDR3 loop reads CASSPLRMQETQYF. CDR3 nucleotides: TGTGCCAGCAGCCCTCTGAGGATGCAAGAGACCCAGTACTTC.

V gene TRBV4-1 combines with J gene TRBJ1-2, with 9 bases aligning to TRBD1. V shed 3 bases and J 4 bases; nucleotides not matched to a gene: 6. This CDR3 comprises 15 residues. Germline V gene lookup returns CDR1 MGHRA and CDR2 YSYEKL. This chain's CDR3 is CASSQVDRGIYGYTF. The CDR3 coding sequence is TGCGCCAGCAGCCAGGTGGACAGGGGAATCTATGGCTACACCTTC.

This chain uses TRBV30 with TRBJ2-3, with D possibly matching TRBD2 (5 bases). CDR1 and CDR2 (germline): GTSNPN, SVGIG (reference sequence). Trimming removed 2 bases from V and 4 bases from J, with 13 bases in between. The CDR3 consists of 14 residues. CDR3 DNA: TGTGCCTGGAGTTATGGTAGGGAGTCAGATACGCAGTATTTT. This codes for CAWSYGRESDTQYF.

This chain's CDR3 is CASSDLASGTEQYF. In DNA form, the CDR3 reads TGTGCCAGCAGTGATTTGGCTAGCGGGACCGAGCAGTACTTC. V usage is TRBV2 and J usage is TRBJ2-7; 9 nucleotides match TRBD2. This CDR3 region has 14 residues. Germline trimming cut 3 bases from V and 6 bases from J; bases unmatched to any gene: 6. CDR1 is SNHLY, CDR2 FYNNEI, per germline. The whole variable domain, filled in from reference TRBV2 and TRBJ2-7, reads EPEVTQTPSHQVTQMGQEVILRCVPISNHLYFYWYRQILGQKVEFLVSFYNNEISEKSEIFDDQFSVERPDGSNFTLKIRSTKLEDSAMYFCASSDLASGTEQYFGPGTRLTVT.

V usage is TRBV7-9 and J usage is TRBJ2-1; 10 bases agree with TRBD1. Losses at the gene ends were 6 bases for V and 5 bases for J; bases not matched to a gene: 4. The germline V gene encodes CDR1 SEHNR and CDR2 FQNEAQ (reference sequence). CDR3 length: 14 residues. The DNA for the CDR3 is TGTGCCAGCAGGGCCGGGACAGGGGACAATGAGCAGTTCTTC. It yields the protein CASRAGTGDNEQFF.

The chain recombines TRBV19 with TRBJ2-7, with 7 bases fitting TRBD1. Losses at the gene ends were 9 bases for V and 1 base for J; bases not matched to a gene: 6. In germline, CDR1 is LNHDA, CDR2 SQIVND (reference sequence). The CDR3 is 13 residues long. The CDR3 reads CASSQGSSYEQYF. CDR3 nucleotide sequence: TGTGCCAGCTCACAGGGGTCTTCCTACGAGCAGTACTTC.

This clone was found a few times. This sequence joins TRBV29-1 and TRBJ1-2; D not certain. CDR1 SQVTM and CDR2 ANQGSEA come from the germline V gene. Between the trimmed V and J ends, which lost 3 bases and 3 bases, there was a span of 23 bases. The CDR3 spans 17 residues. The DNA of the CDR3 is TGCAGCGTTGAGAATCTAGGGTCTGGGGAGGCCCACTATGGCTACACCTTC. It codes for CSVENLGSGEAHYGYTF.

This chain's CDR3 is CASSPLRTGGVRSYEQYF. CDR3 bases: TGTGCCAGCTCACCACTAAGGACAGGGGGCGTTCGTTCCTACGAGCAGTACTTC. The V gene is TRBV18, the J gene TRBJ2-7; 11 bases align to TRBD1. The germline CDR1 and CDR2 sequences are KGHSH and LQKENI. Trimming cost V 1 base and J 1 base; bases outside gene matches: 9. This CDR3 spans 18 amino acids.

V usage is TRBV29-1 and J usage is TRBJ1-1, with TRBD1 matching 8 bases. Germline V gives CDR1 SQVTM, CDR2 ANQGSEA. The V gene end was trimmed by 0 bases and the J gene end by 4 bases; junction bases not matched to a gene: 4. CDR3 length equals 14 residues. The CDR3 spells CSVEDRGLATEAFF. Written as DNA, the CDR3 is TGCAGCGTTGAAGACAGGGGGCTAGCCACTGAAGCTTTCTTT.

As concerns this clone: An end of the junction differs from the germline gene, which may be a read error. The same CDR3 can be traced to other DNA sequences in this sample. This chain links TRBV29-1 with TRBJ1-2; a possible D gene is TRBD1 (5 bases). Per the germline V gene, CDR1 is SQVTM and CDR2 is ANQGSEA. The CDR3 contains 16 residues. CDR3 in amino acids: CSVEGYNKVGTYGYTF. CDR3 nucleotides: TGTAGCGTTGAAGGGTACAACAAGGTTGGGACCTATGGCTACACCTTC.

The chain employs TRBV9 and TRBJ1-1; TRBD1 is a possible D gene (6 bases). The CDR3 spans 17 residues. Germline V gene data show CDR1 as SGDLS and CDR2 as YYNGEE. The V gene lost 0 bases and the J gene lost 1 base, with 16 bases spanning the gap. CDR3 nucleotides: TGTGCCAGCAGCGTAGGTGCTCTGGGGGGACAGAACACTGAAGCTTTCTTT. It specifies CASSVGALGGQNTEAFF. The variable domain in full, with the rest retrieved from reference TRBV9 and TRBJ1-1, is DSGVTQTPKHLITATGQRVTLRCSPRSGDLSVYWYQQSLDQGLQFLIQYYNGEERAKGNILERFSAQQFPDLHSELNLSSLELGDSALYFCASSVGALGGQNTEAFFGQGTRLTVV.

The chain carries TRBV6-1 and TRBJ2-7; unclear D gene. The V gene's germline CDR1 is MNHNS and CDR2 SASEGT. The CDR3 has 12 residues. Trimming cost V 4 bases and J 3 bases, with 7 bases left between them. CDR3 amino acids: CASSGDGYEQYF. DNA of the CDR3: TGTGCCAGCAGTGGAGACGGCTACGAGCAGTACTTC.

V is TRBV9 and J is TRBJ2-3; TRBD1 agrees at 7 bases. This CDR3 has 15 residues. Germline lookup yields CDR1 SGDLS and CDR2 YYNGEE. With 0 bases clipped from V and 4 bases from J, the junction kept 5 bases outside the gene matches. The chain's CDR3 is CASSVEGGHPDTQYF. CDR3 coding DNA: TGTGCCAGCAGCGTAGAAGGGGGCCACCCAGATACGCAGTATTTT.

CDR3 bases: TGTGCCAGCCTAGGGACTAACAATGAGCAGTTCTTC. Protein sequence: CASLGTNNEQFF. The rearrangement links TRBV6-1 to TRBJ2-1; 7 bases match TRBD2. Trimming removed 8 bases from V and 5 bases from J; junction bases left unmatched: 3. This CDR3 has 12 amino acids. Per the germline V gene, CDR1 is MNHNS and CDR2 is SASEGT.

V gene TRBV7-8 combines with J gene TRBJ2-1, with 10 bases identical to TRBD1. Germline lookup yields CDR1 SGHVS and CDR2 FQNEAQ. V trimming: 5 bases; J trimming: 6 bases; junction bases outside the gene matches: 7. CDR3 length: 15 residues. Written as DNA, the CDR3 is TGTGCCAGCAGCGACCGGGACAGGGGTGGCAATGAGCAGTTCTTC. As protein: CASSDRDRGGNEQFF.

The chain employs TRBV7-9 and TRBJ1-5, with unresolved D. CDR1 SEHNR and CDR2 FQNEAQ come from the germline V gene (reference sequence). The CDR3 has 13 amino acids. V gave up 1 base and J gave up 6 bases, with 7 bases separating them. The CDR3 sequence is CASSLGLGQPQHF. CDR3 sequence (DNA): TGTGCCAGCAGCTTAGGATTAGGTCAGCCCCAGCATTTT.

V and J are TRBV6-6 and TRBJ1-2; D is uncertain. The CDR3 is made up of 13 amino acids. Per germline, CDR1 MNHNY and CDR2 SVGAGI (reference sequence). The V gene lost 4 bases and the J gene lost 7 bases, with 13 bases spanning the gap. DNA for the CDR3: TGTGCCAGCAGTTCACCGGGATGGGGTGGCTACACCTTC. As protein: CASSSPGWGGYTF.

The rearrangement links TRBV7-2 to TRBJ2-7, with D perhaps matching TRBD1 or TRBD2 (7 bases each). V shed 5 bases and J shed 5 bases, with 22 bases lying between them. Germline CDR1 SGHTA, CDR2 FQGNSA. The CDR3 is 16 residues long. The CDR3 is CASSLRGGISRDEQYF. CDR3 sequence (DNA): TGTGCCAGCAGCCTCAGGGGGGGGATTTCTCGGGACGAGCAGTACTTC.

The chain recombines TRBV7-9 with TRBJ2-4; TRBD1 might be the D (6 bases). From germline, CDR1 is SEHNR and CDR2 FQNEAQ (reference sequence). Trimming pared 5 bases from V and 7 bases from J, leaving 18 bases between. The CDR3 sequence is 15 residues long. CDR3 sequence (DNA): TGTGCCAGCAGCCCCCCGGGACAATCCAGGAACATTCAGTACTTC. It is translated as CASSPPGQSRNIQYF.

The CDR3 sequence is CASSLVASGPNYEQYF. The CDR3 region has the DNA TGTGCCAGCAGCTTAGTGGCTAGCGGGCCTAACTACGAGCAGTACTTC. The chain recombines TRBV7-9 with TRBJ2-7; TRBD2 agrees at 8 bases. The CDR3 loop spans 16 amino acids. After removal of 1 base from V and 3 bases from J, the junction contained 8 bases not matched to a gene. The germline V gene encodes CDR1 SEHNR and CDR2 FQNEAQ (reference sequence).

V usage is TRBV4-1 and J usage is TRBJ1-1; maybe TRBD1 (6 bases). V lost 4 bases, J lost 5 bases, and 17 bases lay in between. The CDR3 is 15 amino acids. Germline CDR1 and CDR2: MGHRA and YSYEKL. This chain's CDR3 is CASSRYNREGTEAFF. In DNA, the CDR3 is TGCGCCAGCAGCCGGTACAACAGGGAGGGAACTGAAGCTTTCTTT.

The genes are TRBV5-1 and TRBJ1-1; 7 nucleotides match TRBD1. This CDR3 is 14 amino acids long. J lost 3 bases, V lost 2 bases, and 4 bases had no gene match. Germline V lookup: CDR1 SGHRS, CDR2 YFSETQ. The CDR3: CASSFGTDDTEAFF. The CDR3 DNA reads TGCGCCAGCAGCTTCGGGACAGACGACACTGAAGCTTTCTTT. The full variable domain, completed using reference TRBV5-1 and TRBJ1-1, is KAGVTQTPRYLIKTRGQQVTLSCSPISGHRSVSWYQQTPGQGLQFLFEYFSETQRNKGNFPGRFSGRQFSNSRSEMNVSTLELGDSALYLCASSFGTDDTEAFFGQGTRLTVV.

V usage is TRBV29-1 and J usage is TRBJ2-7; the D gene is possibly TRBD1 (6 bases). Germline-derived CDR1 and CDR2 are SQVTM and ANQGSEA. The length of the CDR3 is 14 residues. Trimming shortened V by 5 bases and J by 3 bases, and 17 bases separated the two germline ends. As DNA, the CDR3 is TGCAGCGTTATGCCTAGTAGAGGGGGCTACGAGCAGTACTTC. It is translated as CSVMPSRGGYEQYF.

V and J are TRBV12-5 and TRBJ2-3, with no clear D. The CDR3 extends over 18 amino acids. Germline V CDR1 and CDR2: LGHNT, FRNRAP. The V and J ends lost 0 bases and 2 bases respectively, with 18 bases between them. The CDR3 sequence: CASGLVLFYKGSTDTQYF. CDR3 in DNA: TGTGCTAGTGGTTTGGTACTTTTTTATAAGGGATCCACAGATACGCAGTATTTT.

This rearrangement joins TRBV4-2 to TRBJ1-5; TRBD1 matches 8 bases. The CDR3 consists of 17 residues. In germline, CDR1 is LGHNA, CDR2 YNFKEQ. The V segment lost 0 bases and the J segment 0 bases; nucleotides outside the gene matches: 4. CDR3: CASSQERDRFSNQPQHF. CDR3 bases: TGTGCCAGCAGCCAAGAACGGGACAGGTTTAGCAATCAGCCCCAGCATTTT.

The chain recombines TRBV7-9 with TRBJ2-5; weak D call: TRBD2 (5 bases). V lost 4 bases to trimming and J lost 0 bases, with 15 bases between them. The CDR3 runs 16 residues. CDR1 SEHNR and CDR2 FQNEAQ come from the germline V gene (reference sequence). The CDR3 here is CASSSIPGGDQETQYF. CDR3 in DNA: TGTGCCAGCAGCTCTATCCCCGGAGGTGACCAAGAGACCCAGTACTTC.

The chain combines TRBV13 with TRBJ2-1, with 9 positions matching TRBD2. Trimming took 1 base from V and 5 from J; bases not matched to a gene: 9. The germline CDR1 and CDR2 sequences are PRHDT and FYEKMQ (reference sequence). This CDR3 region has 17 residues. The CDR3 region is CASSLVASGNINNEQFF. As DNA, the CDR3 is TGTGCCAGCAGCTTAGTGGCTAGCGGGAACATAAACAATGAGCAGTTCTTC.

The chain recombines TRBV12-5 with TRBJ2-1; D remains ambiguous. The germline CDR1 and CDR2 sequences are LGHNT and FRNRAP. The CDR3 has 15 residues. V gave up 5 bases and J gave up 0 bases, with 11 bases separating them. CDR3 loop: CASGADIDSYNEQFF. The CDR3 nucleotides are TGTGCTAGTGGTGCTGACATTGACTCCTACAATGAGCAGTTCTTC.

CDR3 bases: TGTGCCAGCAGCTTGGAGGGGGGATACGATACGCAGTATTTT. Translation gives CASSLEGGYDTQYF. The chain has TRBV5-4 and TRBJ2-3, with D possibly being TRBD1 or TRBD2 (6 bases each). CDR3 length: 14 residues. Germline CDR1 and CDR2: SGHNT and YYREEE (reference sequence). V was clipped by 0 bases and J by 6 bases, with 11 bases between them. The variable domain in full, completed from reference TRBV5-4 and TRBJ2-3, reads ETGVTQSPTHLIKTRGQQVTLRCSSQSGHNTVSWYQQALGQGPQFIFQYYREEENGRGNFPPRFSGLQFPNYSSELNVNALELDDSALYLCASSLEGGYDTQYFGPGTRLTVL.